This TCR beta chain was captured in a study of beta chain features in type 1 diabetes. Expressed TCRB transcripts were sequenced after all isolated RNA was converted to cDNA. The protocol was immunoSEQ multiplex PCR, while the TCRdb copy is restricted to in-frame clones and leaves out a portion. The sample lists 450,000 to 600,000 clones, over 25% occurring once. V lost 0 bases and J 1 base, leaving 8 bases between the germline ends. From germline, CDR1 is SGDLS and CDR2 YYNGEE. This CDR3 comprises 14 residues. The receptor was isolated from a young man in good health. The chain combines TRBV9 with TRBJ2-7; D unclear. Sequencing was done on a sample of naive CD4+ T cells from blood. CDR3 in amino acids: CASSVVASSYEQYF. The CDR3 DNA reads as TGTGCCAGCAGCGTAGTGGCATCATCCTACGAGCAGTACTTC.